Below, 24 T cell receptor beta chains from the same sample are listed, as sequenced in a study of shared clonotypes between healthy human individuals. The data were produced by immunoSEQ multiplex PCR, yet TCRdb's version contains in-frame clones alone and is incomplete. Of 1,100,000 or so clones in the sample, roughly 74% are singletons; the top ten hold approximately 0.56%. The sequencing input was memory CD4+ T cells from PBMCs. The sample's subset: CD45RA-negative fraction. The source of these receptors is a man aged 18 to 30 in good health. Some clones in this sample may be carry-over from other donors' samples.

This clone was counted only a few times. The chain combines TRBV7-7 with TRBJ2-5, with D possibly matching TRBD2 (6 bases). The ends were cut back, 4 bases at V and 1 base at J, with 10 bases in the middle. This CDR3 region has 14 residues. Germline V gives CDR1 SSHAT, CDR2 FNYEAQ (reference sequence). The CDR3 sequence: CASSSELAQETQYF. The CDR3 DNA follows: TGTGCCAGCAGCTCCGAACTAGCCCAAGAGACCCAGTACTTC.

The rearrangement joins TRBV7-2 to TRBJ1-5; D is unclear. Between the trimmed V and J ends, which lost 4 bases and 9 bases, there was a span of 16 bases. Per the germline V gene, CDR1 is SGHTA and CDR2 is FQGNSA. CDR3 length: 14 residues. The CDR3 sequence: CASSSDNSYRPQHF. The CDR3 bases are TGTGCCAGCAGCTCCGACAATTCATACAGGCCCCAGCATTTT. Full variable domain (outside the CDR3, taken from reference TRBV7-2 and TRBJ1-5): GAGVSQSPSNKVTEKGKDVELRCDPISGHTALYWYRQSLGQGLEFLIYFQGNSAPDKSGLPSDRFSAERTGGSVSTLTIQRTQQEDSAVYLCASSSDNSYRPQHFGDGTRLSIL.

The chain employs TRBV5-6 and TRBJ1-4, with 8 bases that match TRBD1. The CDR3 totals 15 residues. The V gene's germline CDR1 is SGHDT and CDR2 YYEEEE. V lost 3 bases and J lost 8; bases outside the gene matches: 9. CDR3 protein: CASSSPRQGNEKLFF. In DNA form, the CDR3 reads TGTGCCAGCAGCTCCCCGAGACAGGGGAACGAAAAACTGTTTTTT.

This chain joins TRBV5-5 and TRBJ1-5, with D unresolved. V was clipped by 1 base and J by 2 bases, with 4 bases between them. The CDR3 is 13 amino acids. Germline CDR1 SGHKS, CDR2 YYEKEE (reference sequence). CDR3 protein: CASSLFGNQPQHF. CDR3 in DNA: TGTGCCAGCAGCTTGTTTGGCAATCAGCCCCAGCATTTT. Using reference TRBV5-5 and TRBJ1-5 for the parts outside the CDR3, the full variable domain is DAGVTQSPTHLIKTRGQQVTLRCSPISGHKSVSWYQQVLGQGPQFIFQYYEKEERGRGNFPDRFSARQFPNYSSELNVNALLLGDSALYLCASSLFGNQPQHFGDGTRLSIL.

V and J are TRBV28 and TRBJ1-3, with D possibly being TRBD1 (6 bases). This CDR3 comprises 13 residues. Looked up from germline, CDR1 is MDHEN and CDR2 is SYDVKM. Trimming removed 6 bases from V and 8 bases from J, with 14 bases in between. CDR3 DNA sequence: TGTGCCAGCAGAGCAACAGGGTTGCACACCATATATTTT. Translation: CASRATGLHTIYF.

This clone was seen more than once but under ten times. The chain employs TRBV7-6 and TRBJ2-1, with 9 bases fitting TRBD2. Germline V CDR1 and CDR2: SGHVS, FNYEAQ. With V trimmed by 5 bases and J by 1 base, 9 bases remained unmatched. The CDR3 loop spans 17 amino acids. The CDR3 reads CASSTDRGLASYNEQFF. The CDR3 nucleotides are TGTGCCAGCAGCACGGACCGGGGACTAGCATCCTACAATGAGCAGTTCTTC.

This chain uses TRBV30 with TRBJ2-3, with no clear D. V shed 2 bases and J shed 0 bases, with 6 bases lying between them. Germline V CDR1 and CDR2: GTSNPN, SVGIG (reference sequence). The CDR3 has 13 amino acids. CDR3 in amino acids: CAWSSASTDTQYF. DNA for the CDR3: TGTGCCTGGAGTTCGGCCAGCACAGATACGCAGTATTTT.

This clone was seen many times. The J gene is TRBJ1-5, the V gene TRBV15, with D possibly TRBD1 on 6 matching bases. The CDR3 is 13 residues long. CDR1 LNHNV and CDR2 YYDKDF come from the germline V gene (reference sequence). V lost 4 bases, J lost 5 bases, and 9 bases lay in between. The CDR3 spells CATSMAGDQPQHF. CDR3 nucleotide sequence: TGTGCCACCAGCATGGCAGGGGATCAGCCCCAGCATTTT. The full variable domain, rest sourced from reference TRBV15 and TRBJ1-5, is DAMVIQNPRYQVTQFGKPVTLSCSQTLNHNVMYWYQQKSSQAPKLLFHYYDKDFNNEADTPDNFQSRRPNTSFCFLDIRSPGLGDTAMYLCATSMAGDQPQHFGDGTRLSIL.

Note on this clone: Other DNA sequences from this sample encode an identical CDR3 as well. J is TRBJ1-5 and V is TRBV28; 9 positions match TRBD1. Germline loops: CDR1 MDHEN, CDR2 SYDVKM. The J segment lost 5 bases and the V segment lost 5 bases, leaving 4 bases of the junction unmatched. This CDR3 is 14 amino acids long. The CDR3 is CASSPGTGHQPQHF. In DNA, the CDR3 is TGTGCCAGCAGTCCCGGGACAGGGCATCAGCCCCAGCATTTT.

The V and J genes are TRBV5-1 and TRBJ2-3; D perhaps matches TRBD1 (5 bases). The V gene's germline CDR1 is SGHRS and CDR2 YFSETQ. The CDR3 runs 16 residues. The V and J ends lost 1 base and 6 bases respectively, with 18 bases between them. The CDR3 DNA follows: TGCGCCAGCAGCTTGCAGGGTTCTAGTAATTCGGATACGCAGTATTTT. Amino acids: CASSLQGSSNSDTQYF. Full variable domain (missing parts from reference TRBV5-1 and TRBJ2-3): KAGVTQTPRYLIKTRGQQVTLSCSPISGHRSVSWYQQTPGQGLQFLFEYFSETQRNKGNFPGRFSGRQFSNSRSEMNVSTLELGDSALYLCASSLQGSSNSDTQYFGPGTRLTVL.

This clone was observed a handful of times. The rearrangement uses TRBV28 and TRBJ2-2; D perhaps matches TRBD1 (6 bases). V dropped 5 bases and J dropped 5 bases, with 15 bases sitting between them. CDR1 and CDR2 from the germline V gene are MDHEN and SYDVKM. The length of the CDR3 is 15 residues. The CDR3 loop reads CASSHSMGATGELFF. In DNA form, the CDR3 reads TGTGCCAGCAGTCATAGTATGGGGGCGACCGGGGAGCTGTTTTTT.

The gene calls are TRBV27 and TRBJ2-6; either TRBD1 or TRBD2 may supply D (5 bases each). From germline, CDR1 is MNHEY and CDR2 SMNVEV (reference sequence). Trimming removed 5 bases from V and 0 bases from J, with 17 bases in between. There are 18 residues in the CDR3. The CDR3 loop is CASSLLPGRDSGANVLTF. The CDR3 region has the DNA TGTGCCAGCAGTCTCCTCCCGGGACGGGACTCTGGGGCCAACGTCCTGACTTTC.

The rearrangement joins TRBV4-2 to TRBJ2-7; TRBD2 aligns across 10 bases. The length of the CDR3 is 16 residues. From germline, CDR1 is LGHNA and CDR2 YNFKEQ. Trimming cost V 0 bases and J 6 bases; bases outside gene matches: 8. CDR3 sequence (DNA): TGTGCCAGCAGCCAAGACGTTCTAGCGGGGGCCGGCGAGCAGTACTTC. As protein: CASSQDVLAGAGEQYF.

The chain carries TRBV21-1 and TRBJ2-4; the tabulated D call, TRBD1, remains unverified against the DNA. TRBV21-1 is a listed pseudogene. The CDR3 runs to 20 residues. CDR3 DNA: TGTGCCAGCAGCAAAAGTCGGCCAGGTGGTACCACCGTAGCCAAAAACATTCAGTACTTC. Its protein product is CASSKSRPGGTTVAKNIQYF.

V and J are TRBV30 and TRBJ2-5, with 13 bases that match TRBD2. CDR1 and CDR2 (germline): GTSNPN, SVGIG (reference sequence). The CDR3 runs to 16 residues. Trimming removed 4 bases from V and 1 base from J; junction bases left unmatched: 6. CDR3 loop: CAWTKGLAGPQETQYF. In DNA form, the CDR3 reads TGTGCCTGGACCAAGGGACTAGCGGGACCCCAAGAGACCCAGTACTTC. The full variable domain, its missing parts supplied by reference TRBV30 and TRBJ2-5, is SQTIHQWPATLVQPVGSPLSLECTVEGTSNPNLYWYRQAAGRGLQLLFYSVGIGQISSEVPQNLSASRPQDRQFILSSKKLLLSDSGFYLCAWTKGLAGPQETQYFGPGTRLLVL.

This clone appeared a single time. The V call is TRBV28, the J call TRBJ2-3; 7 nucleotides line up with TRBD2. Unmatched junction bases numbered 11, after V lost 3 bases and J lost 8 bases. CDR3 length equals 15 residues. Germline V gene data show CDR1 as MDHEN and CDR2 as SYDVKM. The CDR3 sequence is CASSLSAGAVGTQYF. The CDR3 DNA sequence: TGTGCCAGCAGTTTGTCGGCGGGAGCGGTGGGTACGCAGTATTTT.

This clone occurred a few times. The genes are TRBV30 and TRBJ2-1; TRBD2 matches at 13 bases. This CDR3 region has 20 residues. The trim removed 2 bases at V and 1 base at J, leaving 14 bases unmatched. Germline lookup yields CDR1 GTSNPN and CDR2 SVGIG (reference sequence). CDR3 protein: CAWSNRTSGRPGASYNEQFF. CDR3 DNA sequence: TGTGCCTGGAGTAACCGGACTAGCGGGAGACCGGGGGCGTCCTACAATGAGCAGTTCTTC.

There are a few counts of this clone. The chain employs TRBV19 and TRBJ1-1; D unresolved. CDR3 size: 14 residues. Germline V gene data show CDR1 as LNHDA and CDR2 as SQIVND (reference sequence). V lost 5 bases and J 4 bases, leaving 14 bases between the germline ends. The CDR3 protein is CASSLLGSGTEAFF. In DNA, the CDR3 is TGTGCCAGTAGTTTATTGGGTTCCGGCACTGAAGCTTTCTTT. The full variable domain, with the rest looked up from reference TRBV19 and TRBJ1-1, is DGGITQSPKYLFRKEGQNVTLSCEQNLNHDAMYWYRQDPGQGLRLIYYSQIVNDFQKGDIAEGYSVSREKKESFPLTVTSAQKNPTAFYLCASSLLGSGTEAFFGQGTRLTVV.

The chain has TRBV19 and TRBJ2-6, with D maybe TRBD2 (6 bases). Germline V gene sequence: CDR1 LNHDA, CDR2 SQIVND (reference sequence). CDR3 length equals 18 residues. Trimming pared 3 bases from V and 0 bases from J, leaving 15 bases between. The CDR3 DNA sequence: TGTGCCAGTAGTATCGGCGGGGCTGCGTTCTCTGGGGCCAACGTCCTGACTTTC. Amino acid sequence: CASSIGGAAFSGANVLTF.

This chain joins TRBV4-2 and TRBJ2-1; 14 positions agree with TRBD2. Per germline, CDR1 LGHNA and CDR2 YNFKEQ. The CDR3 is 17 residues long. V lost 0 bases to trimming and J lost 9 bases; unmatched junction nucleotides: 7. CDR3 sequence reads: CASSQDRRTSGRTEQFF. CDR3 bases: TGTGCCAGCAGCCAAGATCGACGGACTAGCGGGAGGACTGAGCAGTTCTTC.

The rearrangement links TRBV6-1 to TRBJ2-7; D not resolved. The V and J ends lost 8 bases and 0 bases respectively, with 14 bases between them. The CDR3 is made up of 14 amino acids. CDR1 is MNHNS and CDR2 is SASEGT in the germline V gene. The CDR3 DNA follows: TGTGCCAGCCCTGCGGCAGGCTACTCCTACGAGCAGTACTTC. Translated: CASPAAGYSYEQYF.

The V and J genes are TRBV4-2 and TRBJ2-7; the match to TRBD2 covers 9 bases. Trimming cost V 1 base and J 2 bases; bases outside gene matches: 9. Looked up from germline, CDR1 is LGHNA and CDR2 is YNFKEQ. The CDR3 consists of 17 residues. The DNA for the CDR3 is TGTGCCAGCAGCCAAGGTACGGTCCGCGGGAGGGCCTACGAGCAGTACTTC. Its protein is CASSQGTVRGRAYEQYF.

About this clone: A single base separates this from a much larger clone, so it may be a read error. The chain links TRBV19 to TRBJ1-1; D gene ambiguous. Trimming stripped 7 bases from V and 1 base from J, with 4 bases between. Germline V lookup: CDR1 LNHDA, CDR2 SQIVND (reference sequence). The CDR3 is 11 amino acids. The CDR3 reads CASTGNTEAFF. The CDR3 DNA reads as TGTGCCAGTACAGGGAACACTGAAGCTTTCTTT.

This clone turned up a few times. This rearrangement joins TRBV30 to TRBJ1-5; D ambiguous. Germline V gene sequence: CDR1 GTSNPN, CDR2 SVGIG (reference sequence). The CDR3 spans 13 residues. Deletions cut 2 bases from V and 3 bases from J, with 8 bases between. DNA of the CDR3: TGTGCCTGGAGTTCCAGATACAATCAGCCCCAGCATTTT. It translates to CAWSSRYNQPQHF.